Listed below are T cell receptor beta chains from one sample, sequenced in a study of cytomegalovirus exposure and HLA in healthy donors. Some clones are missing from TCRdb's copy, which holds only in-frame ones; the method was immunoSEQ multiplex PCR. Of about 210,000 clones in the sample, over 80% were seen once. Sequences were obtained from PBMCs. These receptors all come from a man in his forties in good health and CMV-seropositive. Both conserved end residues are trimmed from each CDR3. Some rows have no size entry. The others give once, few or many, or a class for an expanded clone.

few	11	TRBV7-8	ASSLGQFYGYT
once	13	TRBV9	ASSASGTLNEEQF
NA	14	TRBV5-1	ASSRIVAGGADTQY
NA	13	TRBV7-6	ASSLASGSPYEQY
NA	14	TRBV11-2	ASSFGAGTGADTQY
once	11	TRBV7-7	ASSYGHTYEQY
NA	13	TRBV7-2	ASSLPAGGTDTQY
once	13	TRBV11-3	ASSLANRANTEAF
NA	11	TRBV6-1	ASRHQEHREAF
NA	12	TRBV10-2	ASSVGDRTNEQF
NA	13	TRBV28	ASSPTTGIGQPQH
NA	14	TRBV6-1	ASSEALLSGVNIQY
NA	10	TRBV25-1	ASSGAIKKAF
NA	13	TRBV15	ATSRVGGSTDTQY
NA	13	TRBV6-4	ASSVSGSEVDTQY
once	13	TRBV27	ASSPRDRPGQPQH
NA	13	TRBV7-8	ASSLVGTSPYEQY
NA	11	TRBV19	ASTPGGYNEQF
NA	10	TRBV2	ASSDTSDTQY
NA	12	TRBV7-9	ASSPDRARETQY
NA	14	TRBV4-1	ASSPDGDLVGDEQF
NA	9	TRBV6-1	ASTRPGGYT
once	12	TRBV5-1	ASSWRDRATEAF
NA	13	TRBV10-2	ASRAQGSGANVLT
NA	17	TRBV5-4	ASSSKFGGLAGSYNEQF
NA	11	TRBV6-4	ASSDMLTGELF
NA	11	TRBV5-1	ASSPSPQETQY
NA	12	TRBV6-6	ASRPGQANDEQF
NA	12	TRBV5-1	ASSRTVTYNEQF
NA	10	TRBV19	ASSLNTGELF
few	13	TRBV11-2	ASSLDLSNTGELF
few	12	TRBV19	ATQRENLAGELF
NA	11	TRBV6-5	ASSRQNTGELF
few	11	TRBV7-9	ASSQDGMVEAF
NA	12	TRBV6-6	ASSYWTEYNEAF
NA	13	TRBV2	ASKAPQGARTEAF
NA	11	TRBV27	ASVKGGTDTQY
NA	12	TRBV2	ASSPEYSNQPQH
NA	12	TRBV27	ASSSQGSNQPQH
NA	10	TRBV5-5	ASTSGRGTQY
NA	13	TRBV14	ASSQASGGAYEQY
NA	10	TRBV29-1	SDRQGTYGYT